The present T cell receptor (beta chain) was sequenced within a study of spatial heterogeneity in lung cancer. CDR3 length: 13 amino acids. Deletions cut 3 bases from V and 5 bases from J, with 8 bases between. Germline CDR1 and CDR2: MDHEN and SYDVKM. TCRdb re-derived calls from the 5' RACE reads in MiXCR, one entry per CDR3 protein. This repertoire shows about 43,000 distinct CDR3 sequences, more than 20% found once; its top ten account for 6.5% to 9%. Time point given: blood at routine non-recurrence follow-up after resection. This TCR was recovered from a female donor with early-stage non-small cell lung cancer. This specimen consisted of PBMCs, obtained at follow-up. The rearrangement links TRBV28 to TRBJ1-5, with D hard to call. This CDR3 is CASSFGSYQPQHF. In DNA form, the CDR3 reads TGTGCCAGCAGTTTTGGTTCATATCAGCCCCAGCATTTT. Drawing the rest from reference TRBV28 and TRBJ1-5, the complete variable domain is DVKVTQSSRYLVKRTGEKVFLECVQDMDHENMFWYRQDPGLGLRLIYFSYDVKMKEKGDIPEGYSVSREKKERFSLILESASTNQTSMYLCASSFGSYQPQHFGDGTRLSIL.